The source of this T cell receptor (beta chain) is a study of cytomegalovirus exposure and HLA in healthy donors. Study results and limitations: The availability of immune exposure information extended only to CMV serostatus.

A remark on this clone: Its matching antigen is unknown.

The PCR was carried out with 60 Vbeta primers and 13 Jbeta primers. Profiling relied on immunoSEQ multiplex PCR, and the TCRdb table lists in-frame clones only, not all of them. The sample yields around 150,000 clones, 80% seen once. Looked up from germline, CDR1 is SGHTA and CDR2 is FQGNSA. This CDR3 is 15 amino acids long. Trimming removed 6 bases from V and 7 bases from J; junction bases left unmatched: 10. The clonotype originates from a man aged 30-40 years in good health and CMV-seronegative. The chain employs TRBV7-2 and TRBJ2-7, with 12 bases aligning to TRBD2. Sequencing used PBMCs. CDR3 loop: CASSSGLAGGYEQYF. The CDR3 DNA reads as TGTGCCAGCAGTTCCGGGCTAGCGGGAGGGTATGAGCAGTACTTC.